This TCR beta chain was retrieved from a study of blood T cell repertoires in COVID-19. Study overall: Sites across the United States, Italy and Spain contributed samples from acute and convalescent COVID-19.

The CDR3 contains 13 residues. CDR1 GTSNPN and CDR2 SVGIG come from the germline V gene (reference sequence). The J segment lost 1 base and the V segment lost 6 bases, leaving 4 bases of the junction unmatched. In the original processing: Estimated nucleated cell counts came from reference gene primer amplification. TCRdb's table, derived via immunoSEQ multiplex PCR, lists solely in-frame clones and lacks some. The V and J calls and clone size were taken over from that table, and D and trimming were inferred from the DNA. The sample gives around 140,000 clones, more than 75% of which show up once; 15% is in the top ten.

This sequence was found in a human donor with acute or convalescent COVID-19. The donor label of this sample is uncertain. This chain joins TRBV30 and TRBJ1-1, with TRBD1 identical over 8 bases. The specimen was peripheral blood. The DNA of the CDR3 is TGTGCCTGCCAGGGGGCATGGAACACTGAAGCTTTCTTT. Amino acids: CACQGAWNTEAFF.